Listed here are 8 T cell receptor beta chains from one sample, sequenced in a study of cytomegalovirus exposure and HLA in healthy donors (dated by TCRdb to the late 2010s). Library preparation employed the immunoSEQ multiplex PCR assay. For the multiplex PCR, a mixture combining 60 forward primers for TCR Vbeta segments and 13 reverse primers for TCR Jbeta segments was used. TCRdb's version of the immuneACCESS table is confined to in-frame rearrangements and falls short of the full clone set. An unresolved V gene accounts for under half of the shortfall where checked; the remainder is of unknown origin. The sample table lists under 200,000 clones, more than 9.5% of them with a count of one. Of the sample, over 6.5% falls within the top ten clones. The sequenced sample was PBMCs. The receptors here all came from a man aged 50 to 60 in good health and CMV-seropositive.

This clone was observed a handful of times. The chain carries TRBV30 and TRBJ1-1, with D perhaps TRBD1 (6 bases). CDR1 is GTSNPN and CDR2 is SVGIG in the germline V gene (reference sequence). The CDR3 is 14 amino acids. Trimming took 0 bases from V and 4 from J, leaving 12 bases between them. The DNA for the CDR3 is TGTGCCTGGAGTGTACCAGGGGCGTTCACTGAAGCTTTCTTT. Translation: CAWSVPGAFTEAFF.

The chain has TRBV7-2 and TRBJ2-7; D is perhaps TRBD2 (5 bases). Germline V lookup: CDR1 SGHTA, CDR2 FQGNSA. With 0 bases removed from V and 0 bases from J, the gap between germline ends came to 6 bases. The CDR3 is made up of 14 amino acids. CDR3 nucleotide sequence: TGTGCCAGCAGCTTAGCAGGGAGCTCCTACGAGCAGTACGTC. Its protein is CASSLAGSSYEQYV.

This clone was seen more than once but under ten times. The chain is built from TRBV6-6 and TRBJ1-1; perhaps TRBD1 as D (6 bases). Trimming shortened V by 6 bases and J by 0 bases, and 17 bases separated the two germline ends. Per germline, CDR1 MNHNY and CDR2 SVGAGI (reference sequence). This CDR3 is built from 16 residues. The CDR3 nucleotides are TGTGCCAGCAGCTTAACTGGACAGCCGATGAACACTGAAGCTTTCTTT. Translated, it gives CASSLTGQPMNTEAFF.

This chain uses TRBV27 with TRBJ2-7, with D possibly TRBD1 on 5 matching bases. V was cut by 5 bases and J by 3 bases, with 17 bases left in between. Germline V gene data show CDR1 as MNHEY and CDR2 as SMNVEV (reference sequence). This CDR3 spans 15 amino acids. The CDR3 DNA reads TGTGCCAGCAGTCATAGGATCCTGGACATCTACGAGCAGTACGTC. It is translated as CASSHRILDIYEQYV.

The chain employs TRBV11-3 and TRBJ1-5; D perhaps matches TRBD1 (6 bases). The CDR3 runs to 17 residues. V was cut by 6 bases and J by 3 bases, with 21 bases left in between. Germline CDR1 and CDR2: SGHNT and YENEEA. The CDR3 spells CASRQGGKVTSNQPQHF. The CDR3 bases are TGTGCCAGCAGGCAAGGGGGTAAGGTAACCTCCAATCAGCCCCAGCATTTT.

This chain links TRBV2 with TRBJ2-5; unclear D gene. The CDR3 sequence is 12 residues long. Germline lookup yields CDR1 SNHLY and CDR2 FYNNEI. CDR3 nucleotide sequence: TGTATTCAGTCTAGAAACCAAGAGACCCAGTACTTC. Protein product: CIQSRNQETQYF.

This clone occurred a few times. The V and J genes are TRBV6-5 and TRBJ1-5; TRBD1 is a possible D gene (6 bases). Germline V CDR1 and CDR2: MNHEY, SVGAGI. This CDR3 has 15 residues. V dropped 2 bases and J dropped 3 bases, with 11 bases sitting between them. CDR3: CASSYGGGPNQPQHF. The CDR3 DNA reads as TGTGCCAGCAGTTACGGGGGGGGCCCCAATCAGCCCCAGCATTTT.

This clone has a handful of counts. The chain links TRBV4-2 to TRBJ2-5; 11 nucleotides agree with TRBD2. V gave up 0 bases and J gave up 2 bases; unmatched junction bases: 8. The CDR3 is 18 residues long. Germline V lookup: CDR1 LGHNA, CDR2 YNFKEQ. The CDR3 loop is CASSQDWASGGRQETQYF. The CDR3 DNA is TGTGCCAGCAGCCAAGATTGGGCTAGCGGGGGGCGGCAAGAGACCCAGTACTTC.